These 8 T cell receptor beta chains came from one sample sequenced in a study of cytomegalovirus exposure and HLA in healthy donors. Clones were sequenced by immunoSEQ multiplex PCR, and TCRdb holds only the in-frame ones, with some missing. The repertoire includes about 130,000 clones, around 80% of them detected once, and 30% sits in the top ten. The sequencing input was PBMCs. These receptors were obtained from a man younger than 45 in good health and CMV-seropositive.

The chain combines TRBV6-5 with TRBJ1-5; D uncertain. The CDR3 loop spans 12 amino acids. Germline V gene sequence: CDR1 MNHEY, CDR2 SVGAGI. Deletions cut 6 bases from V and 4 bases from J, with 7 bases between. CDR3 sequence reads: CASRQENQPQHF. CDR3 coding DNA: TGTGCCAGCAGGCAAGAGAATCAGCCCCAGCATTTT.

The chain recombines TRBV20-1 with TRBJ2-3, with no clear D. The germline gives CDR1 DFQATT, CDR2 SNEGSKA (reference sequence). The V end was cut by 3 bases, the J end by 5 bases, with 6 bases between. CDR3 length: 11 amino acids. This CDR3 is CSASSGDTQYF. As DNA, the CDR3 is TGCAGTGCTAGTTCCGGAGATACGCAGTATTTT.

The rearrangement links TRBV10-3 to TRBJ1-5; 8 nucleotides align to TRBD1. The ends lost 5 bases at V and 3 bases at J; junction bases unmatched: 3. Germline values: CDR1 ENHRY, CDR2 SYGVKD. There are 14 residues in the CDR3. Here the CDR3 reads CAISTGGYNQPQHF. CDR3 nucleotides: TGTGCCATCAGTACAGGGGGGTACAATCAGCCCCAGCATTTT.

The rearrangement joins TRBV19 to TRBJ2-2; 7 positions agree with TRBD2. Germline CDR1 LNHDA, CDR2 SQIVND (reference sequence). The CDR3 spans 13 residues. The V segment lost 4 bases and the J segment 7 bases; nucleotides outside the gene matches: 3. CDR3 nucleotides: TGTGCCAGTAGTACGGGGGGAGGCGGGGAGCTGTTTTTT. This codes for CASSTGGGGELFF.

J is TRBJ2-7 and V is TRBV12-5, with D possibly being TRBD1 (6 bases). Trimming stripped 5 bases from V and 0 bases from J, with 14 bases between. In germline, CDR1 is LGHNT, CDR2 FRNRAP. This CDR3 region has 15 residues. CDR3 region: CASGDGQLSSYEQYF. DNA of the CDR3: TGTGCTAGTGGTGATGGACAGCTGAGCTCCTACGAGCAGTACTTC. Combining the CDR3 with reference TRBV12-5 and TRBJ2-7 gives the whole variable domain DARVTQTPRHKVTEMGQEVTMRCQPILGHNTVFWYRQTMMQGLELLAYFRNRAPLDDSGMPKDRFSAEMPDATLATLKIQPSEPRDSAVYFCASGDGQLSSYEQYFGPGTRLTVT.

The chain links TRBV7-2 to TRBJ2-7, with D perhaps TRBD2 (5 bases). CDR1 and CDR2 from the germline V gene are SGHTA and FQGNSA. This CDR3 has 15 amino acids. The V and J ends lost 3 bases and 0 bases respectively, with 12 bases between them. The chain's CDR3 is CASSFGVQSSYEQYF. For the CDR3, the DNA is TGTGCCAGCAGCTTCGGGGTCCAGAGCTCCTACGAGCAGTACTTC. Full variable domain (outside the CDR3, taken from reference TRBV7-2 and TRBJ2-7): GAGVSQSPSNKVTEKGKDVELRCDPISGHTALYWYRQSLGQGLEFLIYFQGNSAPDKSGLPSDRFSAERTGGSVSTLTIQRTQQEDSAVYLCASSFGVQSSYEQYFGPGTRLTVT.

The CDR3 bases are TGTGCCAGTAGTATGGAAGCGGGGGCGACATACGAGCAGTACTTC. It encodes CASSMEAGATYEQYF. The V and J genes are TRBV19 and TRBJ2-7; TRBD2 agrees at 8 bases. Germline assignment: CDR1 LNHDA and CDR2 SQIVND (reference sequence). Trimming removed 3 bases from V and 4 bases from J; junction bases left unmatched: 8. The CDR3 loop spans 15 amino acids.

The V gene is TRBV10-1, the J gene TRBJ1-1; weak D call: TRBD1 (6 bases). Trimming took off 4 bases at V and 0 bases at J, with 9 bases between the two ends. Germline loops: CDR1 WNHNN, CDR2 SYGVQD (reference sequence). The CDR3 length is 14 residues. CDR3 protein: CASSAGAMNTEAFF. CDR3 DNA sequence: TGCGCCAGCAGTGCAGGGGCTATGAACACTGAAGCTTTCTTT.